A selection of T cell receptor beta chains follows, all from one sample in a study of cytomegalovirus exposure and HLA in healthy donors. Using immunoSEQ multiplex PCR, the repertoire was profiled, and TCRdb retains in-frame clones only, with some absent. The data contain about 200,000 clones, roughly 80% of them singletons. The specimen sequenced was PBMCs. These receptors were taken from a man aged 35-49 years in good health and CMV-seronegative. The CDR3 runs from the conserved cysteine through the conserved F or W. D genes are given only for firm matches. Expanded clones are given a class, and other clones once, few, many or no size at all.

CDR3 DNA | CDR3 protein | clone size | J gene | D gene | V gene
TGTGCCAGCAGCGCCTCGGCCCGCGACAGAGACGAAGCTTTCTTT | CASSASARDRDEAFF | - | TRBJ1-1 | - | TRBV9
TGTGCCAGCACCGGGACTAGCGGGGCCGGTGAGCAGTTCTTC | CASTGTSGAGEQFF | - | TRBJ2-1 | TRBD2 | TRBV9
TGTGCCAGCAGCGTAGGTCTCGGGACAGGTTACAATGAGCAGTTCTTC | CASSVGLGTGYNEQFF | - | TRBJ2-1 | TRBD1 | TRBV9
TGCGCCAGCAGCCCGTCTTACGGGGGGAACACCGGGGAGCTGTTTTTT | CASSPSYGGNTGELFF | - | TRBJ2-2 | - | TRBV5-1
TGTGCCAGCACCTTCGGACGGGGGGAGACCCAGTACTTC | CASTFGRGETQYF | - | TRBJ2-5 | - | TRBV5-6
TGTGCCAGCAGTACAGGACAGGGGGTCTCTCAGCCCCAGCATTTT | CASSTGQGVSQPQHF | - | TRBJ1-5 | TRBD1 | TRBV28
TGTGCCAGCTCACCCAGGGACACAATCACCGGGGAGCTGTTTTTT | CASSPRDTITGELFF | - | TRBJ2-2 | - | TRBV18
TGTGCCAGCAGCCCCGGACAGGGGAAGAGCTCTGGGGCCAACGTCCTGACTTTC | CASSPGQGKSSGANVLTF | - | TRBJ2-6 | TRBD1 | TRBV7-6
TGCGCCAGCAGCGGAGACGGTAACACTGAAGCTTTCTTT | CASSGDGNTEAFF | few | TRBJ1-1 | - | TRBV5-1
TGTGCCAGCAGCTTGGGACTAGCGGTAGCCAAAAACATTCAGTACTTC | CASSLGLAVAKNIQYF | - | TRBJ2-4 | TRBD2 | TRBV5-8
TGCGCCAGCAGCCAGCTAGCGGGAGGGACCTCTGAGCAGTTCTTC | CASSQLAGGTSEQFF | - | TRBJ2-1 | TRBD2 | TRBV4-1
TGTGCCAGCAGCTCCGGGGAAGTGGAGACCCAGTACTTC | CASSSGEVETQYF | few | TRBJ2-5 | - | TRBV7-2
TGTGCCAGCAGTGCAGGGGGACAGGGTGTTCAGCCCCAGCATTTT | CASSAGGQGVQPQHF | - | TRBJ1-5 | TRBD1 | TRBV25-1
TGTGCCAGCACCTCCCGTATGAACACTGAAGCTTTCTTT | CASTSRMNTEAFF | - | TRBJ1-1 | - | TRBV28
TGTGCCAGCAGCTTAGGGGAGGGAAGGGTGGAGACCCAGTACTTC | CASSLGEGRVETQYF | - | TRBJ2-5 | TRBD2 | TRBV7-2
TGCGCCAGCAGCCAACCTACAGGGCCAGGAAACACCATATATTTT | CASSQPTGPGNTIYF | - | TRBJ1-3 | - | TRBV4-3
TGTGCCAGCAGGTCCCGGGAGACAAATTCACCCCTCCACTTT | CASRSRETNSPLHF | few | TRBJ1-6 | - | TRBV6-5
TGTGCCAGCAGCCCAGGGAACAAGTACAATGAGCAGTTCTTC | CASSPGNKYNEQFF | - | TRBJ2-1 | - | TRBV5-4
TGTGCCAGCAGCCCAGGCAGGACGGGGGGCACTGAAGCTTTCTTT | CASSPGRTGGTEAFF | - | TRBJ1-1 | - | TRBV9
TGTGCCAGCACCCCCAGGGGCAGGGTGAACGATGAGCAGTTCTTC | CASTPRGRVNDEQFF | few | TRBJ2-1 | - | TRBV6-6
TGCGCCAGCAGCGAAGCGGGGTTCACAGATACGCAGTATTTT | CASSEAGFTDTQYF | - | TRBJ2-3 | TRBD2 | TRBV4-1
TGTGCCAGCAACTGGGGGGACGGATTAAACACTGAAGCTTTCTTT | CASNWGDGLNTEAFF | - | TRBJ1-1 | - | TRBV6-5
TGTGCCAGCAGCGCCCTCACAGGGAACACTGAAGCTTTCTTT | CASSALTGNTEAFF | - | TRBJ1-1 | - | TRBV9
TGTGCCAGCAGTGACAGTCTAGTAGACCAAGAGACCCAGTACTTC | CASSDSLVDQETQYF | - | TRBJ2-5 | - | TRBV9
TGCGCCAGCAGCCGGGCGGGGGCCCAAGAGACCCAGTACTTC | CASSRAGAQETQYF | - | TRBJ2-5 | - | TRBV4-1
TGCGCCAGCAGCTCGTCCTACGAGCAGTACTTC | CASSSSYEQYF | - | TRBJ2-7 | - | TRBV5-1
TGTGCCAGTAGGATAGGTGGGACAGGGAATCAGCCCCAGCATTTT | CASRIGGTGNQPQHF | - | TRBJ1-5 | TRBD1 | TRBV19
TGTGCCTGGAATACAGGGGGCAATCAGCCCCAGCATTTT | CAWNTGGNQPQHF | - | TRBJ1-5 | TRBD1 | TRBV30
TGCGCCAGCAGCCAAGTTTCGACAGGGGTTACTGAAGCTTTCTTT | CASSQVSTGVTEAFF | - | TRBJ1-1 | TRBD1 | TRBV4-1
TGTGCCAGCAGTCCTCTTCCACCAACAGGGGGACCTGAAGCTTTCTTT | CASSPLPPTGGPEAFF | - | TRBJ1-1 | TRBD1 | TRBV27
TGTGCCAGCAGCTTGACTAGCGGGGGGAGGGACAATGAGCAGTTCTTC | CASSLTSGGRDNEQFF | - | TRBJ2-1 | TRBD2 | TRBV7-3
TGTGCCAGTAGTATAAGGACAGGGGATAATCAGCCCCAGCATTTT | CASSIRTGDNQPQHF | - | TRBJ1-5 | TRBD1 | TRBV19
TGCGCCAGCAGCGTGACAGGGATTATGGAGACCCAGTACTTC | CASSVTGIMETQYF | - | TRBJ2-5 | TRBD1 | TRBV7-2
TGCGCCAGCAGCGCAGGGACAGGGAATTCACCCCTCCACTTT | CASSAGTGNSPLHF | - | TRBJ1-6 | TRBD1 | TRBV5-1
TGTGCCAGCAGCTCCGAGGGGGCATTAATCACTGAAGCTTTCTTT | CASSSEGALITEAFF | - | TRBJ1-1 | TRBD1 | TRBV7-9
TGTGCCAGCGGAATACAGGGTGACACTGAAGCTTTCTTT | CASGIQGDTEAFF | - | TRBJ1-1 | - | TRBV2
TGTGCCAGCTCACCACCACGCGGGATGGGCAATGAGCAGTTCTTC | CASSPPRGMGNEQFF | - | TRBJ2-1 | - | TRBV18
TGTGCCAGCAGCTTAGTAGGAGGCAATGAGCAGTTCTTC | CASSLVGGNEQFF | - | TRBJ2-1 | - | TRBV11-2
TGTGCCAGCAGCTTGTTGGGGACAAGGCCACCAACTAATGAAAAACTGTTTTTT | CASSLLGTRPPTNEKLFF | - | TRBJ1-4 | - | TRBV5-6
TGCGCCAGCAGCCAAGGGACAGGGGGCGCAAGGGACTTC | CASSQGTGGARDF | once | TRBJ2-7 | TRBD1 | TRBV4-1